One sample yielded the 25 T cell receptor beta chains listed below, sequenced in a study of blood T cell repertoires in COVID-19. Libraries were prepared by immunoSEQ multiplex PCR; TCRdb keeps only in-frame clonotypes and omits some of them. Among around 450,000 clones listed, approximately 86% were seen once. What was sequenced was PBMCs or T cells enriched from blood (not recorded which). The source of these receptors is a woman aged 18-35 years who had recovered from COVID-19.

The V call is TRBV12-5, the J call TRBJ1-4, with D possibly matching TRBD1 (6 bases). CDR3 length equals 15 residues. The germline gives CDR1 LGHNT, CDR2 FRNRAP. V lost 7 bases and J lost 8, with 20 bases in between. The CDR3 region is CASASGGVAREKLFF. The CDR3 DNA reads TGTGCTAGTGCCTCGGGGGGCGTGGCCCGCGAAAAACTGTTTTTT.

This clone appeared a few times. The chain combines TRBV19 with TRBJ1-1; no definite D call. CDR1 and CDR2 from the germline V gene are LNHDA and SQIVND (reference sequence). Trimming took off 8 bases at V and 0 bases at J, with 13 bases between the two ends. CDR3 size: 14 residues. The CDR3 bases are TGTGCCAGTGCTCCTAGAGTGGTGAACACTGAAGCTTTCTTT. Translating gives CASAPRVVNTEAFF.

The chain's CDR3 is CASSNNYEQYF. The CDR3 DNA reads as TGCGCCAGCAGTAACAATTACGAGCAGTACTTC. The gene calls are TRBV10-1 and TRBJ2-7; no clear D. The CDR3 is 11 amino acids. Germline V gene lookup returns CDR1 WNHNN and CDR2 SYGVQD (reference sequence). Trimming took off 5 bases at V and 4 bases at J, with 6 bases between the two ends.

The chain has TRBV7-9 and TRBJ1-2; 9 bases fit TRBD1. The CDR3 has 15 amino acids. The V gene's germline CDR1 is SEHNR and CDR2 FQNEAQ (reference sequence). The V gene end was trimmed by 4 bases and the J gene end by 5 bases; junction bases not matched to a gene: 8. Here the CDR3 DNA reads TGTGCCAGCAGCTCCTTTGACAGGGGGTCGTATGGCTACACCTTC. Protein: CASSSFDRGSYGYTF.

As DNA, the CDR3 is TGTGCCACCACTAGCGGGGTCACAGATACGCAGTATTTT. It specifies CATTSGVTDTQYF. The chain uses TRBV24-1 and TRBJ2-3; TRBD2 agrees at 9 bases. V dropped 8 bases and J dropped 2; count of bases not matched to a gene: 1. Germline V lookup: CDR1 KGHDR, CDR2 SFDVKD. The CDR3 is 13 residues long.

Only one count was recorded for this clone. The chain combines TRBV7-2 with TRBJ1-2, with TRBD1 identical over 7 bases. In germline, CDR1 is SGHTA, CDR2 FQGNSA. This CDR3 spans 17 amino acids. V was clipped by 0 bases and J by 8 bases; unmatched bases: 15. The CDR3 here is CASSLAAPMTGIGGYTF. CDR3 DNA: TGTGCCAGCAGCTTAGCGGCCCCTATGACAGGGATCGGAGGCTACACCTTC.

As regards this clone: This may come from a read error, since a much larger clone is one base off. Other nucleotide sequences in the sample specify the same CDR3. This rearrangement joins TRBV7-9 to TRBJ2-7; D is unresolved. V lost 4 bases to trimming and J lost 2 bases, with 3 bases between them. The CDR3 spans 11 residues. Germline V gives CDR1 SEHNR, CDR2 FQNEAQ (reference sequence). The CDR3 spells CASSSAYEQYF. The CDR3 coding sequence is TGTGCCAGCAGCTCTGCCTACGAGCAGTACTTC.

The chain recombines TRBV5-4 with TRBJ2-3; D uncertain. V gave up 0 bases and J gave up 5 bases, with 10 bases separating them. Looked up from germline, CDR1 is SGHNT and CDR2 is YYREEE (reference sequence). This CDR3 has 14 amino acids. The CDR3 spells CASSLGLAGDTQYF. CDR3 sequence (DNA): TGTGCCAGCAGCTTGGGTTTAGCCGGAGATACGCAGTATTTT.

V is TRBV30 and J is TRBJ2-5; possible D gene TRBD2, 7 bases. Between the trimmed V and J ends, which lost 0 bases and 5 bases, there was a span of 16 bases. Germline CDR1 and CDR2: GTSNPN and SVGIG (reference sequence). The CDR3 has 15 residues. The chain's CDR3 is CAWSVLGGPGETQYF. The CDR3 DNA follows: TGTGCCTGGAGTGTACTCGGGGGGCCCGGGGAGACCCAGTACTTC.

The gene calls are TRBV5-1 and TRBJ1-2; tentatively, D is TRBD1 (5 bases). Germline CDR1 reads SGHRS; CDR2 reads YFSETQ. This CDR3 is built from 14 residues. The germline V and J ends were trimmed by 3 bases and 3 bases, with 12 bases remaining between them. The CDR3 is CASSSFTGDYGYTF. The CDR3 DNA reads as TGCGCCAGCAGCTCTTTTACAGGAGACTATGGCTACACCTTC.

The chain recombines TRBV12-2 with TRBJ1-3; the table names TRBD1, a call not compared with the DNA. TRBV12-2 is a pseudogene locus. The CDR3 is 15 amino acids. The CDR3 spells CASRLGHLFGNTIYF. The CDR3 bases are TGTGCAAGTCGACTTGGACATCTATTTGGAAACACCATATATTTT.

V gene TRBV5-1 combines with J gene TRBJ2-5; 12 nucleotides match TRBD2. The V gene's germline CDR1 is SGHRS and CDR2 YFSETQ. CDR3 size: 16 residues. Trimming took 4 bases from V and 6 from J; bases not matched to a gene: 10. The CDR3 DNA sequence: TGCGCCAGCAGCCCCTGGACTAGCGGGGAGGAAAAGACCCAGTACTTC. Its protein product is CASSPWTSGEEKTQYF.

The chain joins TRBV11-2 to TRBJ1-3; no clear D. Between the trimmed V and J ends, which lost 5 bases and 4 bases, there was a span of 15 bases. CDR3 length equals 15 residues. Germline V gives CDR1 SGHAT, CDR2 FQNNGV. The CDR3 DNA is TGTGCCAGCAGCCCGGCGGGATTTGGGGGAAACACCATATATTTT. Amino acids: CASSPAGFGGNTIYF.

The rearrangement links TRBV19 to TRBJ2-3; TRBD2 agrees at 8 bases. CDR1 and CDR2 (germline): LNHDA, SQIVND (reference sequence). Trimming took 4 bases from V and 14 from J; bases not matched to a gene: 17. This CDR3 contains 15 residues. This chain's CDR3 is CASSTISGLAGQRYF. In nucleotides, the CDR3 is TGTGCCAGTAGTACCATCTCGGGGCTAGCGGGTCAAAGGTATTTT.

This chain's CDR3 is CASSLARGSHEVPQHF. The DNA of the CDR3 is TGTGCCAGCAGCTTGGCCAGGGGATCACACGAGGTGCCCCAGCATTTT. J is TRBJ1-5 and V is TRBV5-5; D may be TRBD1 (6 bases). V was shortened by 0 bases and J by 9 bases, with 19 bases between the two germline ends. CDR1 and CDR2 (germline): SGHKS, YYEKEE (reference sequence). The CDR3 contains 16 residues.

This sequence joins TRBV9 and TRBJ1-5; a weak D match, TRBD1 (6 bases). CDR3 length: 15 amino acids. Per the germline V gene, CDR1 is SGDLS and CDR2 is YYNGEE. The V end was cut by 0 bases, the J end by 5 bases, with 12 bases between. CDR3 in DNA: TGTGCCAGCAGCGTAGGTGGGGACACCTATCAGCCCCAGCATTTT. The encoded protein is CASSVGGDTYQPQHF.

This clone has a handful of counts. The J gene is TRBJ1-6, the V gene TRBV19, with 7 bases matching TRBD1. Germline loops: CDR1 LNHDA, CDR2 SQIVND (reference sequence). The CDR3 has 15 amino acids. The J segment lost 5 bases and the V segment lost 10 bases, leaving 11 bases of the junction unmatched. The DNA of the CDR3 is TGTGCCACCTCTCGACAGGGACTGAATAATTCACCCCTCCACTTT. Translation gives CATSRQGLNNSPLHF.

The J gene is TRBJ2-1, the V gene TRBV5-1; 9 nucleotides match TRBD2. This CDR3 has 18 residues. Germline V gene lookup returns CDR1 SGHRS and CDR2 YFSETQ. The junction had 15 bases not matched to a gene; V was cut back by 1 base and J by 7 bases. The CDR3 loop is CASSLKVGGGATRNEQFF. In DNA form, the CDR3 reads TGCGCCAGCAGCTTGAAGGTCGGCGGGGGGGCCACGAGGAATGAGCAGTTCTTC.

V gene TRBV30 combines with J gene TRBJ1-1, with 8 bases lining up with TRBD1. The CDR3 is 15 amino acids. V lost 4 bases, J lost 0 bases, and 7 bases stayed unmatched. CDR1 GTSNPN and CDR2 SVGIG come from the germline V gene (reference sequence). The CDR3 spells CAWKRLDRVNTEAFF. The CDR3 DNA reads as TGTGCCTGGAAACGTCTGGACAGGGTGAACACTGAAGCTTTCTTT. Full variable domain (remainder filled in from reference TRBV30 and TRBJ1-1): SQTIHQWPATLVQPVGSPLSLECTVEGTSNPNLYWYRQAAGRGLQLLFYSVGIGQISSEVPQNLSASRPQDRQFILSSKKLLLSDSGFYLCAWKRLDRVNTEAFFGQGTRLTVV.

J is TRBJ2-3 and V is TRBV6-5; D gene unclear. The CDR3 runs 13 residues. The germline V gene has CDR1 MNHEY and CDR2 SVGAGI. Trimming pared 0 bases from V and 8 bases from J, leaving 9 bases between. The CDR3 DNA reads TGTGCCAGCAGTTACTCGGCTCTTGGTACGCAGTATTTT. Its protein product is CASSYSALGTQYF.

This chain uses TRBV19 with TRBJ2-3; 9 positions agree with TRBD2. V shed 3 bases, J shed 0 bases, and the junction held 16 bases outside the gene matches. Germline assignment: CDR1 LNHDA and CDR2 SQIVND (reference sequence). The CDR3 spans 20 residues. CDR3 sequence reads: CASSIKAAGGPESSTDTQYF. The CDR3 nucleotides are TGTGCCAGTAGTATTAAGGCAGCGGGGGGCCCAGAATCTAGCACAGATACGCAGTATTTT.

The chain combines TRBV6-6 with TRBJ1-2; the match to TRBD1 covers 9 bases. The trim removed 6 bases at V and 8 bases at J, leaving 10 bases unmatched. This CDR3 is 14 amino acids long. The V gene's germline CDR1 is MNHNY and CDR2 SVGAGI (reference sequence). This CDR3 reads CASRPTRDRDGYTF. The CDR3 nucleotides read TGTGCCAGCAGACCTACGAGGGACAGGGACGGCTACACCTTC.

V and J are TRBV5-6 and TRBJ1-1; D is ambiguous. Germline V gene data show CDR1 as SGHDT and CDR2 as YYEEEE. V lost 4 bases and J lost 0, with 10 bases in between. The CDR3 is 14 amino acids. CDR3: CASSPRGVNTEAFF. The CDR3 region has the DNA TGTGCCAGCAGCCCACGGGGAGTGAACACTGAAGCTTTCTTT.

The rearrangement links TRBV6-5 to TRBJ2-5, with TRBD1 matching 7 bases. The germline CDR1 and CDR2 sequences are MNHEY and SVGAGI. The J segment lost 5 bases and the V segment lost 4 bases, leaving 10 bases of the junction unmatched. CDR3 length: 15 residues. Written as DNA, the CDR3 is TGTGCCAGCAGTTCCGACAGGGACGGCCGGGAGACCCAGTACTTC. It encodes CASSSDRDGRETQYF.

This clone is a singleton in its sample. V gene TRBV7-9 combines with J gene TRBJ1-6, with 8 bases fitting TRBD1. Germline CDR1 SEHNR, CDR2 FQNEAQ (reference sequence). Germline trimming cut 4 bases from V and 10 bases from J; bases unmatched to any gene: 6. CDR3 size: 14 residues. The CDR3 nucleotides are TGTGCCAGCAGCTCCGGGACAGGAGGATCACCCCTCCACTTT. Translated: CASSSGTGGSPLHF.